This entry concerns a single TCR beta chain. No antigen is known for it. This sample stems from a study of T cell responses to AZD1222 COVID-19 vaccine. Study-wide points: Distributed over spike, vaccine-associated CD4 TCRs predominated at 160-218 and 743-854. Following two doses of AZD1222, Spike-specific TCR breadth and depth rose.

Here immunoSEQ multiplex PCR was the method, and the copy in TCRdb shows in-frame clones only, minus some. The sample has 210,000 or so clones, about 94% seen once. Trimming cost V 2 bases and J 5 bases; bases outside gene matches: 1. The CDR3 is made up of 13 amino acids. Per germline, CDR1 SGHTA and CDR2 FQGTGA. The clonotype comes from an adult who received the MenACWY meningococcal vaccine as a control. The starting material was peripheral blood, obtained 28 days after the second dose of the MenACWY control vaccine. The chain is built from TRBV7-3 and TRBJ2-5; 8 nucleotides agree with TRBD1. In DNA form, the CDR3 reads TGTGCCAGCAGCTTACAGGGGGCCGAGACCCAGTACTTC. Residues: CASSLQGAETQYF.